This passage covers 24 T cell receptor beta chains from one sample sequenced in a study of control samples from healthy donors and cancer patients. TCRdb keeps only in-frame clones here, not all; method: immunoSEQ multiplex PCR. This repertoire shows about 83,000 clones, 90% to 95% found once; its top ten account for 17%. The sample taken for sequencing was blood. The receptors come from a man in his fifties in good health.

This chain joins TRBV7-2 and TRBJ1-2; 8 nucleotides line up with TRBD1. The CDR3 sequence is 14 residues long. J gave up 8 bases and V 5 bases, and 10 bases lay outside the gene matches. CDR1 and CDR2 (germline): SGHTA, FQGNSA. CDR3 sequence reads: CASSPQRTGYGYTF. The CDR3 DNA reads as TGTGCCAGCAGCCCCCAGCGGACAGGGTACGGCTACACCTTC.

The chain is built from TRBV21-1 and TRBJ1-2. TRBV21-1 is designated a pseudogene. This CDR3 contains 14 residues. CDR3 sequence reads: CASSPGGSGNGYTF. The CDR3 bases are TGTGCCAGCAGCCCCGGAGGGTCGGGGAACGGCTACACCTTC.

The CDR3 loop is CATGGVTSGEPDNEQFF. CDR3 DNA: TGTGCCACCGGAGGGGTGACTAGCGGGGAGCCAGACAATGAGCAGTTCTTC. The genes are TRBV15 and TRBJ2-1, with 11 bases lining up with TRBD2. Trimming at V came to 8 bases and at J to 5 bases, leaving 14 bases not matched to a gene. The length of the CDR3 is 17 residues. The germline gives CDR1 LNHNV, CDR2 YYDKDF (reference sequence). Full variable domain (outside the CDR3, taken from reference TRBV15 and TRBJ2-1): DAMVIQNPRYQVTQFGKPVTLSCSQTLNHNVMYWYQQKSSQAPKLLFHYYDKDFNNEADTPDNFQSRRPNTSFCFLDIRSPGLGDTAMYLCATGGVTSGEPDNEQFFGPGTRLTVL.

CDR3 nucleotide sequence: TGTGCCAGCAGCTTAGCGCCCGGTGACGGAAACACCATATATTTT. It translates to CASSLAPGDGNTIYF. This rearrangement joins TRBV7-9 to TRBJ1-3; D is unclear. There are 15 residues in the CDR3. CDR1 is SEHNR and CDR2 is FQNEAQ in the germline V gene (reference sequence). The ends were cut back, 0 bases at V and 4 bases at J, with 10 bases in the middle.

The V call is TRBV6-5, the J call TRBJ2-5; TRBD2 matches at 7 bases. The germline V gene encodes CDR1 MNHEY and CDR2 SVGAGI. With 6 bases clipped from V and 1 base from J, the junction kept 5 bases outside the gene matches. The CDR3 runs 14 residues. The CDR3 here is CASRAGVFQETQYF. In DNA, the CDR3 is TGTGCCAGCAGGGCGGGGGTCTTCCAAGAGACCCAGTACTTC.

This clone has only a few counts. This chain connects TRBV7-9 to TRBJ2-7, with 11 bases matching TRBD2. V was clipped by 1 base and J by 4 bases; unmatched bases: 3. The CDR3 has 15 residues. In germline, CDR1 is SEHNR, CDR2 FQNEAQ (reference sequence). CDR3 DNA: TGTGCCAGCAGCTTAGGTACTAGCGGGGGTTACGAGCAGTACTTC. It is translated as CASSLGTSGGYEQYF.

This clone came up many times. V is TRBV6-2 or TRBV6-3 and J is TRBJ2-7; D is uncertain. Germline values: CDR1 MNHEY, CDR2 SVGEGT. The CDR3 has 11 residues. The V and J ends lost 3 bases and 6 bases respectively, with 6 bases between them. This CDR3 reads CASSYRTEQYF. The CDR3 nucleotides are TGTGCCAGCAGTTATAGAACCGAGCAGTACTTC.

This clone has just a few counts. V gene TRBV7-8 combines with J gene TRBJ1-1; D is unresolved. The V end lost 5 bases, the J end lost 6 bases, and 16 bases lay between the germline ends. There are 14 residues in the CDR3. The germline V gene encodes CDR1 SGHVS and CDR2 FQNEAQ. The CDR3 is CASSVSTIRAEAFF. The CDR3 region has the DNA TGTGCCAGCAGCGTCTCGACCATCCGCGCTGAAGCTTTCTTT.

This chain connects TRBV28 to TRBJ2-5; no clear D gene. Per germline, CDR1 MDHEN and CDR2 SYDVKM. This CDR3 is built from 12 residues. Trimming stripped 2 bases from V and 5 bases from J, with 6 bases between. The CDR3: CASSLLWETQYF. The CDR3 DNA reads TGTGCCAGCAGTTTACTTTGGGAGACCCAGTACTTC.

V gene TRBV4-2 combines with J gene TRBJ1-5; D is possibly TRBD1 (6 bases). V shed 4 bases and J shed 4 bases, with 14 bases lying between them. Germline loops: CDR1 LGHNA, CDR2 YNFKEQ. The CDR3 runs to 15 residues. The CDR3 DNA is TGTGCCAGCAGCCCAGCAGGGGTGAAGAATCAGCCCCAGCATTTT. Encoded protein: CASSPAGVKNQPQHF.

There are a few counts of this clone. V usage is TRBV19 and J usage is TRBJ1-2; the D gene is possibly TRBD1 (5 bases). The CDR3 is made up of 15 amino acids. Germline V gene lookup returns CDR1 LNHDA and CDR2 SQIVND (reference sequence). The V end was cut by 1 base, the J end by 4 bases, with 13 bases between. In nucleotides, the CDR3 is TGTGCCAGTAGTATAGGACCCGGGACGTTCTATGGCTACACCTTC. It is translated as CASSIGPGTFYGYTF. Full variable domain (rest looked up from reference TRBV19 and TRBJ1-2): DGGITQSPKYLFRKEGQNVTLSCEQNLNHDAMYWYRQDPGQGLRLIYYSQIVNDFQKGDIAEGYSVSREKKESFPLTVTSAQKNPTAFYLCASSIGPGTFYGYTFGSGTRLTVV.

The V and J genes are TRBV18 and TRBJ1-1, with a possible D match to TRBD1 (6 bases). CDR3 length: 14 amino acids. Germline V gene data show CDR1 as KGHSH and CDR2 as LQKENI. V was trimmed by 6 bases and J by 4 bases, leaving 15 bases between them. This CDR3 reads CASSPAGARTEAFF. CDR3 coding DNA: TGTGCCAGCTCGCCCGCAGGGGCGCGCACTGAAGCTTTCTTT.

The chain links TRBV11-2 to TRBJ2-1; D uncertain. The V gene lost 1 base and the J gene lost 3 bases, with 1 base spanning the gap. The CDR3 extends over 12 amino acids. Germline CDR1 SGHAT, CDR2 FQNNGV. CDR3 sequence (DNA): TGTGCCAGCAGCTTAGGCTACAATGAGCAGTTCTTC. This sequence encodes CASSLGYNEQFF.

V is TRBV19 and J is TRBJ1-2; TRBD1 matches 10 bases. The J segment lost 4 bases and the V segment lost 5 bases, leaving 4 bases of the junction unmatched. From germline, CDR1 is LNHDA and CDR2 SQIVND (reference sequence). The CDR3 consists of 14 residues. Written as DNA, the CDR3 is TGTGCCAGTAGTGTGGACAGGGGGTTCTATGGCTACACCTTC. Its protein is CASSVDRGFYGYTF.

J is TRBJ1-1 and V is TRBV11-2, with no clear D. CDR3 length: 14 amino acids. Looked up from germline, CDR1 is SGHAT and CDR2 is FQNNGV. The V and J ends lost 3 bases and 2 bases respectively, with 10 bases between them. The CDR3 loop is CASSFLGVNTEAFF. The CDR3 DNA reads TGTGCCAGCAGCTTCCTCGGGGTTAACACTGAAGCTTTCTTT.

The gene calls are TRBV12-5 and TRBJ2-2; TRBD1 is a possible D gene (5 bases). V lost 3 bases, J lost 2 bases, and 10 bases lay in between. This CDR3 region has 15 residues. CDR1 and CDR2 from the germline V gene are LGHNT and FRNRAP. This chain's CDR3 is CASGFPDRNTGELFF. The CDR3 coding sequence is TGTGCTAGTGGTTTTCCCGACAGAAACACCGGGGAGCTGTTTTTT.

This chain uses TRBV18 with TRBJ2-5; a weak D match, TRBD1 (5 bases). Germline V gives CDR1 KGHSH, CDR2 LQKENI. The CDR3 has 14 residues. The V end lost 0 bases, the J end lost 3 bases, and 8 bases lay between the germline ends. CDR3 loop: CASSPPRGKETQYF. CDR3 sequence (DNA): TGTGCCAGCTCACCACCTAGGGGAAAAGAGACCCAGTACTTC. Using reference TRBV18 and TRBJ2-5 for the parts outside the CDR3, the full variable domain is NAGVMQNPRHLVRRRGQEARLRCSPMKGHSHVYWYRQLPEEGLKFMVYLQKENIIDESGMPKERFSAEFPKEGPSILRIQQVVRGDSAAYFCASSPPRGKETQYFGPGTRLLVL.

This chain uses TRBV27 with TRBJ1-1; no clear D gene. Trimming pared 2 bases from V and 3 bases from J, leaving 7 bases between. CDR1 is MNHEY, CDR2 SMNVEV, per germline (reference sequence). This CDR3 comprises 13 residues. The CDR3 spells CASSLGGHTEAFF. Here the CDR3 DNA reads TGTGCCAGCAGTTTAGGCGGACACACTGAAGCTTTCTTT.

The chain links TRBV3-1 (or the pseudogene TRBV3-2) to TRBJ2-1, with D unresolved. Per the germline V gene, CDR1 is LGHDT and CDR2 is YNNKEL (reference sequence). Trimming removed 0 bases from V and 1 base from J, with 7 bases in between. The CDR3 spans 15 residues. The CDR3, as DNA: TGTGCCAGCAGCCAAGATCTCGGTTCCTACAATGAGCAGTTCTTC. Its protein is CASSQDLGSYNEQFF.

The J gene is TRBJ2-3, the V gene TRBV19, with D tentatively TRBD1 or TRBD2 (6 bases each). CDR1 and CDR2 from the germline V gene are LNHDA and SQIVND (reference sequence). Trimming took 5 bases from V and 2 from J, leaving 17 bases between them. The CDR3 length is 16 residues. The DNA of the CDR3 is TGTGCCAGTAGTTCGTCCGGGGGCATGACCACAGATACGCAGTATTTT. It translates to CASSSSGGMTTDTQYF.

The V gene is TRBV28, the J gene TRBJ1-2; unclear D gene. V shed 7 bases and J shed 4 bases, with 13 bases lying between them. Germline-derived CDR1 and CDR2 are MDHEN and SYDVKM. The CDR3 sequence is 13 residues long. For the CDR3, the DNA is TGTGCCAGCATGGGGAGGAGTTCCTATGGCTACACCTTC. This gives the protein CASMGRSSYGYTF.

This clone was seen just once. The chain links TRBV3-1 (or the pseudogene TRBV3-2) to TRBJ2-3; D unclear. V lost 2 bases to trimming and J lost 4 bases, with 10 bases between them. Germline loops: CDR1 LGHDT, CDR2 YNNKEL (reference sequence). This CDR3 is 14 amino acids long. DNA for the CDR3: TGTGCCAGCAGCCAACCCACAGTACCAGATACGCAGTATTTT. It codes for CASSQPTVPDTQYF.

The V gene is TRBV6-2 or TRBV6-3, the J gene TRBJ1-5; D is uncertain. Germline values: CDR1 MNHEY, CDR2 SVGEGT. The CDR3 has 14 residues. V was pared by 4 bases and J by 0 bases, with 7 bases between. The CDR3 is CASSSAVSNQPQHF. The CDR3 DNA reads as TGTGCCAGCAGTTCGGCGGTTAGCAATCAGCCCCAGCATTTT.

The V gene is TRBV5-1, the J gene TRBJ1-3, with D maybe TRBD1 (6 bases). The CDR3 runs to 13 residues. The ends were cut back, 0 bases at V and 9 bases at J, with 10 bases in the middle. In germline, CDR1 is SGHRS, CDR2 YFSETQ. The chain's CDR3 is CASSLAGAGTIYF. The CDR3 bases are TGCGCCAGCAGCTTGGCGGGGGCCGGCACCATATATTTT.